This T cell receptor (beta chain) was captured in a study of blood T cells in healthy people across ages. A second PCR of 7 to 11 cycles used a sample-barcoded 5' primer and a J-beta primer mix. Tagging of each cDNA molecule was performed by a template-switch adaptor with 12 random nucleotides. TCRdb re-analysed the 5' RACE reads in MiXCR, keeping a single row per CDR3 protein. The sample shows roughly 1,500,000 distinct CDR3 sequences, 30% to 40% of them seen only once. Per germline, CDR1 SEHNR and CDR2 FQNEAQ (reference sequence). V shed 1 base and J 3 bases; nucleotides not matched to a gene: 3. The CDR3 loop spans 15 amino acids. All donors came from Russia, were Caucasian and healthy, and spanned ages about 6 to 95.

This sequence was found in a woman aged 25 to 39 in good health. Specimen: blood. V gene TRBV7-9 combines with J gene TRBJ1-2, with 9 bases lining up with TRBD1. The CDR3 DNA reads TGTGCCAGCAGCTTAGTCTGGGACAGGGACTATGGCTACACCTTC. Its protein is CASSLVWDRDYGYTF.